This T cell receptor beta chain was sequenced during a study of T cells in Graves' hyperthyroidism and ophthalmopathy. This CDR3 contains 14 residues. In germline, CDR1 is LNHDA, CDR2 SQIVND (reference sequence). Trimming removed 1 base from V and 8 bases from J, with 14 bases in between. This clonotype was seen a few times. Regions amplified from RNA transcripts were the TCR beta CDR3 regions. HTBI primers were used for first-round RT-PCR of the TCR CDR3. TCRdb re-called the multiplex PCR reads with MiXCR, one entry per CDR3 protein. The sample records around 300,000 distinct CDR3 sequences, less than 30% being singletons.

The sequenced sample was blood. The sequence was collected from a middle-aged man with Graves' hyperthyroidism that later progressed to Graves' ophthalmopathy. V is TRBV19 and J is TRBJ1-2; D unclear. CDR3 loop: CASSIVSSRRGYTF. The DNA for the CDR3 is TGTGCCAGTAGTATAGTGTCCTCACGGAGGGGCTACACCTTC.